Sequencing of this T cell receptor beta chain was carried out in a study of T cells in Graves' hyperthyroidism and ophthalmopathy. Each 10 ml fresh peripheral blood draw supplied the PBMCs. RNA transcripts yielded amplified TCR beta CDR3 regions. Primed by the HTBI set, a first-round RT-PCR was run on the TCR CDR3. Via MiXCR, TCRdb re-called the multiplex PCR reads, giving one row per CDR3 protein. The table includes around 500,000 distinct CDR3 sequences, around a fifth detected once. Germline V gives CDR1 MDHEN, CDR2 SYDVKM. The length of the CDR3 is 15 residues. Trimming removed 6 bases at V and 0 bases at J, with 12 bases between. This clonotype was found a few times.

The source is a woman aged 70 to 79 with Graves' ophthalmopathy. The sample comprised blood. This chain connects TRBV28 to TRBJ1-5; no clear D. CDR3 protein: CASSFGGSSNQPQHF. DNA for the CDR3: TGTGCCAGCAGCTTTGGAGGGAGTAGCAATCAGCCCCAGCATTTT.